The entry below describes one T cell receptor beta chain. These data belong to a study of CD8 T cells in Susac syndrome. V gave up 1 base and J gave up 0 bases, with 4 bases separating them. Germline V CDR1 and CDR2: SQVTM, ANQGSEA. The CDR3 consists of 13 residues. TCR beta sequencing covered blood CD8+ and CD4+ T cells. While CD8+ and CD4+ T cells were isolated negatively, TEMRA cells were enriched by FACS. Roughly 0.45 to 1 ug RNA was reverse transcribed with random hexamers. By means of immunoSEQ multiplex PCR, TCR beta CDR3 spanning 54 Vbeta and 13 Jbeta underwent amplification. MiXCR, run by TCRdb on the immunoSEQ multiplex PCR reads, gives a single entry per CDR3 protein. This table has 73,000 or so distinct CDR3 sequences, about 95% appearing once.

What was sequenced was CD8+ T cells from PBMCs. The receptor's source is a human donor with multiple sclerosis. V usage is TRBV29-1 and J usage is TRBJ2-1; D not certain. The chain's CDR3 is CSVEVASYNEQFF. CDR3 nucleotides: TGCAGCGTTGAAGTAGCCTCCTACAATGAGCAGTTCTTC.